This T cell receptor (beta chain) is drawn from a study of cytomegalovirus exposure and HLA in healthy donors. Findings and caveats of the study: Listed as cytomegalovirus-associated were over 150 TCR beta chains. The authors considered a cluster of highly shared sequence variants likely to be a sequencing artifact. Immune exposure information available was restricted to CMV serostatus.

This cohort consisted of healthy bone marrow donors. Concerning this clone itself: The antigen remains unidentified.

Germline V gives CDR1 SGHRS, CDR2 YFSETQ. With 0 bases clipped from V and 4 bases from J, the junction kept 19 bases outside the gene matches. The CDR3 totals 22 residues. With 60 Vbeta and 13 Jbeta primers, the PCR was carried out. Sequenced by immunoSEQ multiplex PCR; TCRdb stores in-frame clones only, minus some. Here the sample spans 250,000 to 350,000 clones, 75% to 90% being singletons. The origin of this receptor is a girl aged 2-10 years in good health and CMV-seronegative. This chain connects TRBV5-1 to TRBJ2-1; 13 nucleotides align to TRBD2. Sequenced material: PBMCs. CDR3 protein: CASSLEPTRTSGSFIRYNEQFF. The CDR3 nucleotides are TGCGCCAGCAGCTTGGAACCCACCAGGACTAGCGGGAGTTTCATCCGTTACAATGAGCAGTTCTTC.